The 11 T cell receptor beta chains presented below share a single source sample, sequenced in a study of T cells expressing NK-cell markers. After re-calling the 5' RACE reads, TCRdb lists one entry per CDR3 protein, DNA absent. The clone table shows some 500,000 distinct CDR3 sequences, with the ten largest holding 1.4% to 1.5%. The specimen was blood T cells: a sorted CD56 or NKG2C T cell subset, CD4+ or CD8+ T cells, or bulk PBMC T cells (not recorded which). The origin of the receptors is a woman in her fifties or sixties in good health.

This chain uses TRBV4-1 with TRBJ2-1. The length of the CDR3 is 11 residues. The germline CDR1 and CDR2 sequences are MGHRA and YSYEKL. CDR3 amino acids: CASSQYNEQFF.

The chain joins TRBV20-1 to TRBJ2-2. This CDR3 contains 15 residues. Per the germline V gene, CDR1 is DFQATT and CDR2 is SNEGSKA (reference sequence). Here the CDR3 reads CSARETAEHTGELFF.

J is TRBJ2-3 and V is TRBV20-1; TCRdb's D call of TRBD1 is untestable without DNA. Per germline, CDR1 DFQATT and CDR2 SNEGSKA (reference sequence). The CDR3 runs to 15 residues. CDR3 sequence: CSASRQGASADTQYF.

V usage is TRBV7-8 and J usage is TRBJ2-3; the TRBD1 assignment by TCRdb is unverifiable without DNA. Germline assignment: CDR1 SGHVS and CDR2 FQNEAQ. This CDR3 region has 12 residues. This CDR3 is CASSYRGDTQYF.

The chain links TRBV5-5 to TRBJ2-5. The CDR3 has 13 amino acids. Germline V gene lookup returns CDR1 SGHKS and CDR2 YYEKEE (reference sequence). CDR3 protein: CASSSYVQETQYF.

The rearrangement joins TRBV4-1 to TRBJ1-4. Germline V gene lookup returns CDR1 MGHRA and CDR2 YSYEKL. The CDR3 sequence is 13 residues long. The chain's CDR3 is CASSQAVSEKLFF.

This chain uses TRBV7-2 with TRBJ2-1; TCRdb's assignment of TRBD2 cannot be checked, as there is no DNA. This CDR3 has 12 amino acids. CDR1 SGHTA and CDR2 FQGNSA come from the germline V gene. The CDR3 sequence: CASSLVIGQVFF.

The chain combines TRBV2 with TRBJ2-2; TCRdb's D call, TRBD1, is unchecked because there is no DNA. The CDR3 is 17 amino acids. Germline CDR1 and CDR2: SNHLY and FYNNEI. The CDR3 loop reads CASNGETGQKPTGELFF. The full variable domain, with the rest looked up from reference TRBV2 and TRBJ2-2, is EPEVTQTPSHQVTQMGQEVILRCVPISNHLYFYWYRQILGQKVEFLVSFYNNEISEKSEIFDDQFSVERPDGSNFTLKIRSTKLEDSAMYFCASNGETGQKPTGELFFGEGSRLTVL.

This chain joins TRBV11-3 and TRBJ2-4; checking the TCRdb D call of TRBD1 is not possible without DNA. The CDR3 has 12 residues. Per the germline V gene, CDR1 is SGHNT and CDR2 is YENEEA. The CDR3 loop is CASSFTGNIQYF.

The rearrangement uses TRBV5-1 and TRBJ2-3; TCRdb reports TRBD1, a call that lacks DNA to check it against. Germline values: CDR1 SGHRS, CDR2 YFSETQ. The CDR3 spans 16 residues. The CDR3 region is CASSPTGFLSTDTQYF.

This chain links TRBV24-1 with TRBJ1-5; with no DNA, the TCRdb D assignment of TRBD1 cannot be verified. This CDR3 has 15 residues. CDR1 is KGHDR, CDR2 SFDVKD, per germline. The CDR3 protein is CATSDATTGVQPQHF.